This passage covers 18 T cell receptor beta chains from one sample sequenced in a study of cytomegalovirus exposure and HLA in healthy donors (dated by TCRdb to between 2016 and 2019). Library construction relied on the immunoSEQ multiplex PCR assay. TCRdb took this table from immuneACCESS and kept in-frame rearrangements with V and J called. Such tables lack part of the clones; where checked against another copy, unresolved V genes explain under half of the gap, and the rest is unexplained. The table for this sample lists 150,000 to 200,000 clones; approximately 86% of them were counted only once. The ten largest clones capture less than 3.5% of the sample. The sample consisted of PBMCs. These receptors all come from a man between 18 and 35 years old in good health and CMV-seropositive.

J is TRBJ2-2 and V is TRBV15; 7 nucleotides match TRBD2. Germline assignment: CDR1 LNHNV and CDR2 YYDKDF (reference sequence). The CDR3 consists of 13 residues. Losses at the gene ends were 11 bases for V and 1 base for J; bases not matched to a gene: 4. Here the CDR3 DNA reads TGTGCCTCGGGAGGAGAGAACACCGGGGAGCTGTTTTTT. Its protein product is CASGGENTGELFF.

The chain links TRBV4-3 to TRBJ1-2; TRBD1 might be the D (6 bases). The germline V gene encodes CDR1 LGHNA and CDR2 YSLEER. The CDR3 is made up of 13 amino acids. V was cut by 4 bases and J by 4 bases, with 10 bases left in between. This CDR3 is CASSPQGSYGYTF. DNA for the CDR3: TGCGCCAGCAGCCCTCAGGGGAGCTATGGCTACACCTTC.

This clone has a handful of counts. The chain links TRBV18 to TRBJ1-2; D remains ambiguous. CDR3 size: 12 residues. Germline assignment: CDR1 KGHSH and CDR2 LQKENI. V gave up 3 bases and J gave up 5 bases, with 7 bases separating them. The chain's CDR3 is CASSPGLYGYTF. The CDR3, as DNA: TGTGCCAGCTCACCTGGACTGTATGGCTACACCTTC.

A word on this clone: It differs at one base from a far larger clone, so likely a read error. This chain connects TRBV27 to TRBJ1-1; tentatively, D is TRBD1 (5 bases). The CDR3 has 14 amino acids. V was clipped by 6 bases and J by 0 bases, with 11 bases between them. Germline V gene data show CDR1 as MNHEY and CDR2 as SMNVEV (reference sequence). This CDR3 reads CASSPGGVNTEAFF. The CDR3 DNA is TGTGCCAGCAGCCCGGGGGGGGTGAACACTGAAGCTTTCTTT.

The rearrangement links TRBV6-6 to TRBJ1-5, with TRBD1 matching over 7 bases. There are 15 residues in the CDR3. V gave up 5 bases and J gave up 5 bases; unmatched junction bases: 9. Germline assignment: CDR1 MNHNY and CDR2 SVGAGI (reference sequence). CDR3 nucleotides: TGTGCCAGCAGTAATCGACAGGGTGGTGATCAGCCCCAGCATTTT. It encodes CASSNRQGGDQPQHF.

Remarks on this clone: The sample holds other DNA sequences that translate to the same CDR3. The V call is TRBV5-1, the J call TRBJ2-5, with D perhaps TRBD1 (5 bases). Germline V CDR1 and CDR2: SGHRS, YFSETQ. Trimming took off 0 bases at V and 2 bases at J, with 5 bases between the two ends. The CDR3 has 13 residues. The CDR3: CASSLEGQETQYF. CDR3 nucleotide sequence: TGCGCCAGCAGCTTGGAGGGGCAAGAGACCCAGTACTTC.

The V gene is TRBV30, the J gene TRBJ1-3; D remains unclear. CDR1 is GTSNPN and CDR2 is SVGIG in the germline V gene (reference sequence). V was clipped by 8 bases and J by 7 bases, with 12 bases between them. This CDR3 has 11 residues. This chain's CDR3 is CALWALNTIYF. CDR3 DNA: TGTGCCCTCTGGGCCCTGAACACCATATATTTT.

The gene calls are TRBV27 and TRBJ1-6, with TRBD1 as a possible D gene (5 bases). Between the trimmed V and J ends, which lost 4 bases and 8 bases, there was a span of 15 bases. This CDR3 is built from 15 residues. CDR1 and CDR2 (germline): MNHEY, SMNVEV (reference sequence). The CDR3 here is CASSSRGYMDSPLHF. CDR3 in DNA: TGTGCCAGCAGTTCACGGGGGTATATGGATTCACCCCTCCACTTT.

V gene TRBV2 combines with J gene TRBJ1-5; D possibly corresponds to TRBD1 (6 bases). There are 16 residues in the CDR3. Germline CDR1 and CDR2: SNHLY and FYNNEI. The V gene lost 0 bases and the J gene lost 4 bases, with 13 bases spanning the gap. CDR3: CASSEALTGWNQPQHF. The CDR3 nucleotides are TGTGCCAGCAGTGAAGCGCTTACAGGGTGGAATCAGCCCCAGCATTTT. The entire variable domain, with the rest obtained from reference TRBV2 and TRBJ1-5, is as follows: EPEVTQTPSHQVTQMGQEVILRCVPISNHLYFYWYRQILGQKVEFLVSFYNNEISEKSEIFDDQFSVERPDGSNFTLKIRSTKLEDSAMYFCASSEALTGWNQPQHFGDGTRLSIL.

V and J are TRBV7-9 and TRBJ1-2; tentative D call: TRBD1 (6 bases). Trimming took off 5 bases at V and 0 bases at J, with 13 bases between the two ends. Per germline, CDR1 SEHNR and CDR2 FQNEAQ (reference sequence). The CDR3 contains 15 residues. CDR3 coding DNA: TGTGCCAGCAGCCTAGGGACACTGGCTAACTATGGCTACACCTTC. Translated, it gives CASSLGTLANYGYTF.

The chain is built from TRBV28 and TRBJ1-5; D unclear. This CDR3 region has 15 residues. V lost 8 bases and J 4 bases, leaving 18 bases between the germline ends. CDR1 MDHEN and CDR2 SYDVKM come from the germline V gene. This chain's CDR3 is CASSLGGSANQPQHF. The CDR3 DNA follows: TGTGCCAGCTCCCTAGGTGGGTCCGCTAATCAGCCCCAGCATTTT.

The genes are TRBV28 and TRBJ1-2, with 11 bases aligning to TRBD1. The CDR3 is 16 amino acids. J lost 2 bases, V lost 2 bases, and 4 bases had no gene match. Looked up from germline, CDR1 is MDHEN and CDR2 is SYDVKM. The CDR3 DNA follows: TGTGCCAGCAGTTTACCCGGACAGGGGGCAAACTATGGCTACACCTTC. It translates to CASSLPGQGANYGYTF.

The chain combines TRBV7-9 with TRBJ1-5, with D maybe TRBD1 (6 bases). The CDR3 consists of 15 residues. Germline V gene lookup returns CDR1 SEHNR and CDR2 FQNEAQ (reference sequence). Trimming stripped 5 bases from V and 7 bases from J, with 18 bases between. The CDR3: CASSGEGESGQPQHF. CDR3 nucleotides: TGTGCCAGCAGCGGCGAGGGGGAGAGCGGACAGCCCCAGCATTTT. Using reference TRBV7-9 and TRBJ1-5 for the parts outside the CDR3, the full variable domain is DTGVSQNPRHKITKRGQNVTFRCDPISEHNRLYWYRQTLGQGPEFLTYFQNEAQLEKSRLLSDRFSAERPKGSFSTLEIQRTEQGDSAMYLCASSGEGESGQPQHFGDGTRLSIL.

V and J are TRBV9 and TRBJ1-1; maybe TRBD1 (6 bases). The germline V gene encodes CDR1 SGDLS and CDR2 YYNGEE. The length of the CDR3 is 14 residues. With 2 bases removed from V and 5 bases from J, the gap between germline ends came to 13 bases. This chain's CDR3 is CASSVGGVSTEAFF. Written as DNA, the CDR3 is TGTGCCAGCAGCGTTGGGGGCGTAAGTACTGAAGCTTTCTTT.

The V call is TRBV7-9, the J call TRBJ1-2; D is unclear. Germline CDR1 reads SEHNR; CDR2 reads FQNEAQ (reference sequence). The ends were cut back, 5 bases at V and 5 bases at J, with 9 bases in the middle. This CDR3 spans 12 amino acids. The CDR3 bases are TGTGCCAGCAGCGCCTCAGATTATGGCTACACCTTC. The encoded protein is CASSASDYGYTF.

V and J are TRBV5-8 and TRBJ1-6, with D possibly TRBD1 on 5 matching bases. The germline V gene encodes CDR1 SGHTS and CDR2 YDEGEE. V lost 1 base and J lost 7, with 9 bases in between. This CDR3 region has 14 residues. The CDR3 nucleotides are TGTGCCAGCAGCTTGACACAGGAGAATTCACCCCTCCACTTT. Translating gives CASSLTQENSPLHF. Looking up the rest from reference TRBV5-8 and TRBJ1-6 gives the full variable domain: EAGVTQSPTHLIKTRGQQATLRCSPISGHTSVYWYQQALGLGLQFLLWYDEGEERNRGNFPPRFSGRQFPNYSSELNVNALELEDSALYLCASSLTQENSPLHFGNGTRLTVT.

V usage is TRBV15 and J usage is TRBJ1-2, with 7 bases lining up with TRBD1. With 0 bases clipped from V and 3 bases from J, the junction kept 7 bases outside the gene matches. The CDR3 consists of 16 residues. Germline V gene sequence: CDR1 LNHNV, CDR2 YYDKDF (reference sequence). The CDR3 region is CATSRDRRQGDYGYTF. In nucleotides, the CDR3 is TGTGCCACCAGCAGAGATCGAAGGCAGGGGGACTATGGCTACACCTTC.

This clone was seen more than once but under ten times. This rearrangement joins TRBV5-1 to TRBJ1-6; D not certain. Germline V CDR1 and CDR2: SGHRS, YFSETQ. The germline V and J ends were trimmed by 5 bases and 10 bases, with 13 bases remaining between them. There are 13 residues in the CDR3. The CDR3 protein is CASRPTMDSPLHF. In nucleotides, the CDR3 is TGCGCCAGCAGGCCGACTATGGACTCACCCCTCCACTTT.